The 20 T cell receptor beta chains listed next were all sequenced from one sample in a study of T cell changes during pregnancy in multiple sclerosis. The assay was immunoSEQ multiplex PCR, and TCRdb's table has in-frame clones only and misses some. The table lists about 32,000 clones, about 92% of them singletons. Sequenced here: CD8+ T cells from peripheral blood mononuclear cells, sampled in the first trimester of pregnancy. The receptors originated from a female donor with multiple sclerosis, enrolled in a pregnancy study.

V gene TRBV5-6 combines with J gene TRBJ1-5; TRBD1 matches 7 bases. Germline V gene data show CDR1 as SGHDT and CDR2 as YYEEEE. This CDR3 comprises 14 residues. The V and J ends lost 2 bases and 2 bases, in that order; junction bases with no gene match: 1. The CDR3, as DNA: TGTGCCAGCAGCTTCACAGGGGGCAATCAGCCCCAGCATTTT. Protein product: CASSFTGGNQPQHF.

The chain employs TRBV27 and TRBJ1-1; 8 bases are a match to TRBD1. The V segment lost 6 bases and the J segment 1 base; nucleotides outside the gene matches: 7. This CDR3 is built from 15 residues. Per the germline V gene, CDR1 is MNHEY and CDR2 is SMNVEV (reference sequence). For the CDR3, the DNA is TGTGCCAGCAGGGAACAGGGGGGAAGGAACACTGAAGCTTTCTTT. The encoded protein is CASREQGGRNTEAFF.

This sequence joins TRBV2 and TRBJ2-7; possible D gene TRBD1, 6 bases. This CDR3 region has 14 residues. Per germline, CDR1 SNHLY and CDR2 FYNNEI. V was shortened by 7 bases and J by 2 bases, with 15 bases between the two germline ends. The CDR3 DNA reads TGTGCCAGCATTGAGGGACACACCACCTACGAGCAGTACTTC. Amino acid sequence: CASIEGHTTYEQYF.

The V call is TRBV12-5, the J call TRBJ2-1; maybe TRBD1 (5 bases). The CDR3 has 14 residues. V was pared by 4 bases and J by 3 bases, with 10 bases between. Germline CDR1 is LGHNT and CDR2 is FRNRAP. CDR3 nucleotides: TGTGCTAGTGGTTGGGGCCCTATCTACAATGAGCAGTTCTTC. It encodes CASGWGPIYNEQFF.

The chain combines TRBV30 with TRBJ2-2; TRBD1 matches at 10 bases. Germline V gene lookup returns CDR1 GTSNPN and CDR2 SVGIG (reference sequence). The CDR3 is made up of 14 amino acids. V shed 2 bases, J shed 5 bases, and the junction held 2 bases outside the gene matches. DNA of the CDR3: TGTGCCTGGAGTTGGACAGGGGGAACCGGGGAGCTGTTTTTT. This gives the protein CAWSWTGGTGELFF.

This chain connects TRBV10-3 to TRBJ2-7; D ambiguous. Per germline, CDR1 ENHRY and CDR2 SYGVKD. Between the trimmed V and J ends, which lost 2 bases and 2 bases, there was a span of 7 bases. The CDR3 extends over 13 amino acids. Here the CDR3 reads CAISEARAYEQYF. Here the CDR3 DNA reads TGTGCCATCAGTGAGGCCCGGGCCTACGAGCAGTACTTC.

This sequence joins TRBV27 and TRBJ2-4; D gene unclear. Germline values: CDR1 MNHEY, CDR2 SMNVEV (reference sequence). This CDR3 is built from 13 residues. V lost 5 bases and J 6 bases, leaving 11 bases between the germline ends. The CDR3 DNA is TGTGCCAGCAGTATCAGTCGGGTAAACATTCAGTACTTC. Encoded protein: CASSISRVNIQYF.

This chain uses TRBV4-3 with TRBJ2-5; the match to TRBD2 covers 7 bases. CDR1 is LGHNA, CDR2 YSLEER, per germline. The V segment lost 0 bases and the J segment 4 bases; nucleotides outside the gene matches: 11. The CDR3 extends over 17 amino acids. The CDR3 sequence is CASSQDRAGWMGETQYF. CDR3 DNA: TGCGCCAGCAGCCAAGATCGAGCGGGATGGATGGGAGAGACCCAGTACTTC.

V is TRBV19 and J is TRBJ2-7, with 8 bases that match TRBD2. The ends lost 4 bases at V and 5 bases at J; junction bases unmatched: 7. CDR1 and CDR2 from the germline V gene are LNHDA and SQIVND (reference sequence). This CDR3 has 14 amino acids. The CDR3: CASSRLAGYNEQYF. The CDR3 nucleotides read TGTGCCAGTAGTAGGCTAGCGGGTTACAACGAGCAGTACTTC.

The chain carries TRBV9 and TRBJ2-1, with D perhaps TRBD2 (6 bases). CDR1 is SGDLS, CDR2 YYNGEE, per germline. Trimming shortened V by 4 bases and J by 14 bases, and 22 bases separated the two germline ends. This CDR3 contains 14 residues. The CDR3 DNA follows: TGTGCCAGCAGCTCGCGCCGCTATACTAGCTGGAAGTTCTTC. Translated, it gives CASSSRRYTSWKFF.

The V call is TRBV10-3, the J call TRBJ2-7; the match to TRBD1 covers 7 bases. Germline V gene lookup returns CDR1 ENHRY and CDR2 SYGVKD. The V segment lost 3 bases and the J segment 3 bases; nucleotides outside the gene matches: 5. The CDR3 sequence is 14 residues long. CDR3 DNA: TGTGCCATCAGTGACCCGGACAGGATCTACGAGCAGTACTTC. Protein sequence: CAISDPDRIYEQYF.

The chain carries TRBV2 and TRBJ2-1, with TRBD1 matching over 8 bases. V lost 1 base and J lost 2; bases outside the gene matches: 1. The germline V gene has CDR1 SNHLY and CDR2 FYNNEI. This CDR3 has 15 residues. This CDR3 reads CASSEGQGPYNEQFF. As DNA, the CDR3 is TGTGCCAGCAGTGAAGGACAGGGGCCCTACAATGAGCAGTTCTTC.

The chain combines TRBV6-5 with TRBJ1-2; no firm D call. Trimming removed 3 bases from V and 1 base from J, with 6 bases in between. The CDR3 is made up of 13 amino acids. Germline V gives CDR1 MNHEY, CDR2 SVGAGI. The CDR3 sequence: CASSYADNYGYTF. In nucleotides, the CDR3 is TGTGCCAGCAGTTATGCGGATAACTATGGCTACACCTTC.

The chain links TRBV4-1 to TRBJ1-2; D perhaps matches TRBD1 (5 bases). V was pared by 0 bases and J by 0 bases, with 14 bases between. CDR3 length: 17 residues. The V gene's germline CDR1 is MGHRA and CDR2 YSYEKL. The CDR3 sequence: CASSQDPGGEANYGYTF. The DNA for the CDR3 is TGCGCCAGCAGCCAAGATCCGGGGGGGGAAGCTAACTATGGCTACACCTTC.

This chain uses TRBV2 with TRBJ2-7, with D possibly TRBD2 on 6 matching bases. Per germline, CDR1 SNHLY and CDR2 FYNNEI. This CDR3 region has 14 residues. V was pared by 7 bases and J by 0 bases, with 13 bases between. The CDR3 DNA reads TGTGCCAGCAATACGGGACTCATCTCCTACGAGCAGTACTTC. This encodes CASNTGLISYEQYF.

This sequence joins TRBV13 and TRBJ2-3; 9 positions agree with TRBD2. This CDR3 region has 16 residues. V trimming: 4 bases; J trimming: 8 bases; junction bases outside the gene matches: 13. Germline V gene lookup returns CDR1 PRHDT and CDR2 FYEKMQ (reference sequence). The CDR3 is CASSWGTSLEGATQYF. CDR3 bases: TGTGCCAGCAGCTGGGGGACTAGCTTGGAGGGAGCTACGCAGTATTTT.

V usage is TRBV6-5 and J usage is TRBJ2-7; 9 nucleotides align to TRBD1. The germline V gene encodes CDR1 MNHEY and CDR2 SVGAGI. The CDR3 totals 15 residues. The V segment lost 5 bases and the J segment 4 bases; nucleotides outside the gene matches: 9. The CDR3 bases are TGTGCCAGCAGTCCTACAGGGGGCCTTGGGTACGAGCAGTACTTC. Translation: CASSPTGGLGYEQYF.

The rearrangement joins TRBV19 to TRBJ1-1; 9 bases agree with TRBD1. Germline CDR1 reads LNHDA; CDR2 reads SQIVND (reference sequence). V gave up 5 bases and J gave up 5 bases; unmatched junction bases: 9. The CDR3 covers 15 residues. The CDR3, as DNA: TGTGCCAGTAGTTGGTCGGACAGGGGTGGAACTGAAGCTTTCTTT. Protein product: CASSWSDRGGTEAFF.

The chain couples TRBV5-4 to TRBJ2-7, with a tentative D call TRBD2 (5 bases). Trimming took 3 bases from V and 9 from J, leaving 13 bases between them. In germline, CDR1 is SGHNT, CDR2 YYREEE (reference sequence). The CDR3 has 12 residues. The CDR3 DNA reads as TGTGCCAGCAGCTGGGAGTCAAAGGGGCAGTACTTC. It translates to CASSWESKGQYF.

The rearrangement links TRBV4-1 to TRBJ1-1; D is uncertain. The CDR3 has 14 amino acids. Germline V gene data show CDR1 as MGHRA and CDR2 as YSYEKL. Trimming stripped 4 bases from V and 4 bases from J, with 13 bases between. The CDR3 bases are TGCGCCAGCAGCCTAAGCCTACGGGTCACTGAAGCTTTCTTT. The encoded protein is CASSLSLRVTEAFF.